This T cell receptor beta chain was captured by sequencing in a study of PD-1 blockade in classical Hodgkin lymphoma. Measured with immunoSEQ multiplex PCR; TCRdb has only the in-frame clones, and not every one. In the table there are approximately 98,000 clones, 80% to 90% of which are singletons. Relapse after autologous stem cell transplantation occurred in every patient, and brentuximab vedotin exposure varied. Classification of best responses gave complete response, partial response or progressive disease. The study, taken as a whole, reports: Newly diagnosed patients reportedly trailed healthy donors in baseline TCR diversity. Complete responders entered with baseline diversity on par with newly diagnosed patients, the results showed. No one has yet defined what causes the repertoire differences, which may be disease activity or prior therapy.

Looked up from germline, CDR1 is GTSNPN and CDR2 is SVGIG (reference sequence). Between the trimmed V and J ends, which lost 7 bases and 1 base, there was a span of 13 bases. The length of the CDR3 is 13 residues. As concerns this clone: What it recognizes is unknown.

Sequencing was performed on peripheral blood mononuclear cells (PBMCs), taken before the second cycle of nivolumab. The V and J genes are TRBV30 and TRBJ1-1; no firm D call. This TCR derives from a human donor with classical Hodgkin lymphoma. CDR3 nucleotides: TGTGCCTACCCAAAGGCGGAGAACACTGAAGCTTTCTTT. Its protein product is CAYPKAENTEAFF.